This TCR beta chain was obtained from a study of sequential checkpoint blockade in melanoma. Across the study: TCRβ was sequenced from DNA of about 94 pretreatment tumors. Findings and caveats of the study: Pretreatment TIL clonality tracked with response in the nivolumab-first arm.

Using immunoSEQ multiplex PCR, the repertoire was profiled, and TCRdb retains in-frame clones only, with some absent. The table lists over 5,000 clones, under 30% of them singletons. Comment on this clone: Its antigen is undetermined.

Treatment given: randomized to nivolumab then ipilimumab (arm A) or the reverse (arm B). The germline gives CDR1 KGHSH, CDR2 LQKENI. The V segment lost 6 bases and the J segment 7 bases; nucleotides outside the gene matches: 9. The CDR3 is 13 amino acids. This chain joins TRBV18 and TRBJ2-7; the match to TRBD1 covers 7 bases. This sequence originates from a human donor with melanoma. The starting material was tumor tissue (inferred from file names), obtained from a patient given nivolumab and ipilimumab in sequence. CDR3 in DNA: TGTGCCAGCTCCCCCCCGGGACAGCGTGAGCAGTACTTC. Translating it yields CASSPPGQREQYF.